This passage covers 9 T cell receptor beta chains from one sample sequenced in a study of blood T cell repertoires in COVID-19. Libraries were prepared by immunoSEQ multiplex PCR; TCRdb keeps only in-frame clonotypes and omits some of them. The sample lists 150,000 to 200,000 clones, around 80% occurring once. Sequencing input: peripheral blood. These receptors were obtained from an elderly woman with acute or convalescent COVID-19.

A few counts support this clone. In DNA, the CDR3 is TGTGCCAGCAGCCCTCGACTAGCGGGGGGACAAGAGACCCAGTACTTC. As protein: CASSPRLAGGQETQYF. The chain carries TRBV13 and TRBJ2-5, with 13 bases fitting TRBD2. The J segment lost 2 bases and the V segment lost 5 bases, leaving 5 bases of the junction unmatched. CDR3 length equals 16 residues. The germline V gene encodes CDR1 PRHDT and CDR2 FYEKMQ (reference sequence).

The CDR3 spells CASSFTSGRRDEQYF. The CDR3 region has the DNA TGTGCCAGCAGCTTCACTAGCGGGAGGAGGGACGAGCAGTACTTC. The chain uses TRBV7-6 and TRBJ2-7; 12 bases map to TRBD2. CDR3 length equals 15 residues. Germline lookup yields CDR1 SGHVS and CDR2 FNYEAQ. J gave up 5 bases and V 3 bases, and 5 bases lay outside the gene matches.

The chain combines TRBV20-1 with TRBJ2-1; TRBD2 agrees at 7 bases. There are 14 residues in the CDR3. Trimming took 3 bases from V and 9 from J; bases not matched to a gene: 11. Germline CDR1 reads DFQATT; CDR2 reads SNEGSKA (reference sequence). The DNA of the CDR3 is TGCAGTGCTAGTTCCAGCGGGAAGATGCCTGAGCAGTTCTTC. This translates into CSASSSGKMPEQFF.

This clone was observed once. The V gene is TRBV25-1, the J gene TRBJ1-1; TRBD1 matches at 11 bases. The V segment lost 4 bases and the J segment 10 bases; nucleotides outside the gene matches: 11. The V gene's germline CDR1 is MGHDK and CDR2 SYGVNS. The CDR3 spans 15 residues. For the CDR3, the DNA is TGTGCCAGCAGTGGAGTATCGGACAGGGGGCTCGGAGCTTTCTTT. Its protein is CASSGVSDRGLGAFF.

The DNA for the CDR3 is TGCGCCAGCAGCTCTGGTTACCACGCGGGACTCGGCAATGAGCAGTTCTTC. Its protein product is CASSSGYHAGLGNEQFF. The V call is TRBV5-1, the J call TRBJ2-1; D might be TRBD2 (6 bases). Germline V gene sequence: CDR1 SGHRS, CDR2 YFSETQ. CDR3 length: 17 amino acids. Trimming stripped 3 bases from V and 6 bases from J, with 22 bases between.

J is TRBJ2-1 and V is TRBV5-1, with 8 bases identical to TRBD2. V gave up 0 bases and J gave up 6 bases; unmatched junction bases: 11. From germline, CDR1 is SGHRS and CDR2 YFSETQ. The CDR3 extends over 17 amino acids. The CDR3 protein is CASSLGPRREVINEQFF. The DNA of the CDR3 is TGCGCCAGCAGCTTGGGACCCCGGCGGGAGGTTATCAATGAGCAGTTCTTC.

This sequence joins TRBV19 and TRBJ2-7; 7 bases align to TRBD2. Germline-derived CDR1 and CDR2 are LNHDA and SQIVND (reference sequence). The CDR3 totals 14 residues. J lost 3 bases, V lost 6 bases, and 8 bases had no gene match. Here the CDR3 DNA reads TGTGCCAGTAGCTCCGGGGGGACCAACTACGAGCAGTACTTC. It yields the protein CASSSGGTNYEQYF.

This chain connects TRBV6-6 to TRBJ2-7; perhaps TRBD1 as D (5 bases). Trimming removed 6 bases from V and 2 bases from J, with 11 bases in between. Germline-derived CDR1 and CDR2 are MNHNY and SVGAGI (reference sequence). This CDR3 is 13 amino acids long. The CDR3 nucleotides read TGTGCCAGCAGGGGGCAGACCCCCTACGAGCAGTACTTC. Amino acids: CASRGQTPYEQYF.

The chain carries TRBV5-1 and TRBJ2-7; 7 bases map to TRBD1. Germline CDR1 and CDR2: SGHRS and YFSETQ. Trimming at V came to 4 bases and at J to 6 bases, leaving 10 bases not matched to a gene. The CDR3 contains 14 residues. The CDR3 DNA is TGCGCCAGCAGCGCCGGGACAGCTCCTGGCGAGCAGTACTTC. This encodes CASSAGTAPGEQYF. Using reference TRBV5-1 and TRBJ2-7 for the parts outside the CDR3, the full variable domain is KAGVTQTPRYLIKTRGQQVTLSCSPISGHRSVSWYQQTPGQGLQFLFEYFSETQRNKGNFPGRFSGRQFSNSRSEMNVSTLELGDSALYLCASSAGTAPGEQYFGPGTRLTVT.